This TCR beta chain was captured in a study of T-cell memory formation after mild COVID-19. One entry per CDR3 protein, called by TCRdb with MiXCR from the 5' RACE reads. The sample yields under 600,000 distinct CDR3 sequences, 20% to 25% seen once. Points on this clonotype: Its antigen is as yet unknown.

Study-wide points: Contracting clones from day 15 to 85 showed balanced CD4/CD8; later expanders favored CD4+. Chiefly within CM and EM were the contracting CD4+ clones; CD8+ ones were within EMRA. Certain responding clones were present in pre-infection memory, suggesting participation of cross-reactive memory.

CDR1 is MNHEY and CDR2 is SVGAGI in the germline V gene. Trimming took 4 bases from V and 4 from J; bases not matched to a gene: 14. This CDR3 contains 18 residues. The chain couples TRBV6-5 to TRBJ2-5; 11 bases fit TRBD2. Sequencing input: PBMCs or a T cell subset sorted from them (not recorded which). The receptor comes from an adult woman who had mild COVID-19 (a few samples of this study predate the infection). Cell type and time point are not known. CDR3 in amino acids: CASSSRLAGLGVGETQYF. The CDR3 region has the DNA TGTGCCAGCAGTTCCCGACTAGCGGGGTTAGGTGTTGGAGAGACCCAGTACTTC.